The 7 T cell receptor beta chains below come from one sample, sequenced in a study of T cell repertoires in cytomegalovirus infection. TCRdb re-derived calls from the reads in MiXCR, one entry per CDR3 protein. This sample has a few hundred thousand distinct CDR3 sequences; roughly 15% occur once, and the top ten carry more than 10%. Specimen: PBMCs. Receptors originate from a human donor in good health (CMV status not recorded). Some clones in this sample may be carry-over from other donors' samples.

In its sample, this clonotype was seen many times. This chain connects TRBV6-1 to TRBJ1-5; TRBD1 aligns across 7 bases. Germline values: CDR1 MNHNS, CDR2 SASEGT. Germline trimming cut 7 bases from V and 4 bases from J; bases unmatched to any gene: 10. This CDR3 has 15 residues. The CDR3 here is CASTERGQLNQPQHF. In DNA, the CDR3 is TGTGCCAGCACCGAGAGGGGGCAATTAAATCAGCCCCAGCATTTT.

Turning to this clonotype: Germline and junction disagree at one end, which may indicate a read error. The chain links TRBV5-6 to TRBJ2-1; 7 nucleotides match TRBD2. In germline, CDR1 is SGHDT, CDR2 YYEEEE. The CDR3 extends over 13 amino acids. The CDR3 spells CASRLGGAGEQFF. The CDR3 region has the DNA TGTGCCAGCCGCTTGGGAGGGGCGGGCGAGCAGTTCTTC.

This clonotype was counted ten times or more. The chain joins TRBV4-1 to TRBJ1-6; D might be TRBD1 (6 bases). The germline gives CDR1 MGHRA, CDR2 YSYEKL. Between the trimmed V and J ends, which lost 0 bases and 12 bases, there was a span of 12 bases. The CDR3 is 14 amino acids. The CDR3 coding sequence is TGCGCCAGCAGCCAAGAACAGGGAGGTTTACCCCTCCACTTT. This sequence encodes CASSQEQGGLPLHF.

This clonotype came up many times. The rearrangement links TRBV11-2 to TRBJ2-1; D possibly corresponds to TRBD2 (5 bases). Germline lookup yields CDR1 SGHAT and CDR2 FQNNGV. The CDR3 has 15 residues. The V end lost 3 bases, the J end lost 4 bases, and 13 bases lay between the germline ends. CDR3 DNA: TGTGCCAGCAGCTTTTCAACAGCGGAGTACAATGAGCAGTTCTTC. Protein product: CASSFSTAEYNEQFF. Together with reference TRBV11-2 and TRBJ2-1, the CDR3 gives the full variable domain: EAGVAQSPRYKIIEKRQSVAFWCNPISGHATLYWYQQILGQGPKLLIQFQNNGVVDDSQLPKDRFSAERLKGVDSTLKIQPAKLEDSAVYLCASSFSTAEYNEQFFGPGTRLTVL.

This clonotype was found a few times. The chain recombines TRBV28 with TRBJ2-7; D not resolved. The length of the CDR3 is 12 residues. Per germline, CDR1 MDHEN and CDR2 SYDVKM. The V end lost 4 bases, the J end lost 9 bases, and 13 bases lay between the germline ends. The DNA for the CDR3 is TGTGCCAGCAGTTCGGACCCAAGGACGCAGTACTTC. Its protein product is CASSSDPRTQYF. The full variable domain, in which reference TRBV28 and TRBJ2-7 provide the parts outside the CDR3, is DVKVTQSSRYLVKRTGEKVFLECVQDMDHENMFWYRQDPGLGLRLIYFSYDVKMKEKGDIPEGYSVSREKKERFSLILESASTNQTSMYLCASSSDPRTQYFGPGTRLTVT.

This clonotype was detected a few times. The chain has TRBV7-9 and TRBJ2-5; 12 positions match TRBD2. Germline CDR1 is SEHNR and CDR2 is FQNEAQ (reference sequence). The length of the CDR3 is 15 residues. Trimming cost V 7 bases and J 3 bases; bases outside gene matches: 6. The CDR3 DNA sequence: TGTGCCAGCACCTCACTAGCGGGGGGAAAAGAGACCCAGTACTTC. Protein sequence: CASTSLAGGKETQYF.

This clonotype has more than one count but fewer than ten. The chain carries TRBV6-5 and TRBJ2-5; either TRBD1 or TRBD2 may fit D (5 bases each). Germline lookup yields CDR1 MNHEY and CDR2 SVGAGI. V lost 0 bases and J lost 1, with 21 bases in between. This CDR3 contains 19 residues. CDR3 DNA: TGTGCCAGCAGTTACTCAACGGCGAAATGGGACGGATCCCAAGAGACCCAGTACTTC. This codes for CASSYSTAKWDGSQETQYF.